This T cell receptor (beta chain) stems from a study of shared clonotypes between healthy human individuals. CD45RO-negative, CCR7-selected cells formed the naive CD8 fraction, which excluded terminally differentiated effector memory CD45RA+ cells. The table came from immunoSEQ multiplex PCR; TCRdb's copy has only in-frame clones and leaves some out. The sample lists roughly 1,800,000 clones; roughly 94% were seen once. The germline V gene has CDR1 MNHNS and CDR2 SASEGT. V lost 4 bases and J lost 2, with 9 bases in between. This CDR3 has 13 amino acids. This clonotype was sampled from a man in his late teens or twenties in good health. J is TRBJ2-7 and V is TRBV6-1; D remains ambiguous. Sequenced: naive CD8+ T cells sorted from blood. As DNA, the CDR3 is TGTGCCAGCAGTGCTACACCAACCTACGAGCAGTACTTC. Translated, it gives CASSATPTYEQYF.